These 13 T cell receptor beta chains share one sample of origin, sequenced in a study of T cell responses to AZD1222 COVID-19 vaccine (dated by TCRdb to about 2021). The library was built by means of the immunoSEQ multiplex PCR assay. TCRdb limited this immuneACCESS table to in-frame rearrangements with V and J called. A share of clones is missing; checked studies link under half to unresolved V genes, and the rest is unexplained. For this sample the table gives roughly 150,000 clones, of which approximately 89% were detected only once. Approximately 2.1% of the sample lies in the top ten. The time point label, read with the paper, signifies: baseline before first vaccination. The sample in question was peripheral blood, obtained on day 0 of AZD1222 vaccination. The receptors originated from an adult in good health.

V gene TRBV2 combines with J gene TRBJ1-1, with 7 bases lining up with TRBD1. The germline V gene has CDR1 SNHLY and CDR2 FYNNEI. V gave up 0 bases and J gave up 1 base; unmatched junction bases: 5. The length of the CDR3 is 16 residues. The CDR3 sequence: CASSEAPAGGNTEAFF. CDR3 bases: TGTGCCAGCAGTGAAGCCCCTGCAGGGGGGAACACTGAAGCTTTCTTT. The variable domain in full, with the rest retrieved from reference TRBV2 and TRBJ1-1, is EPEVTQTPSHQVTQMGQEVILRCVPISNHLYFYWYRQILGQKVEFLVSFYNNEISEKSEIFDDQFSVERPDGSNFTLKIRSTKLEDSAMYFCASSEAPAGGNTEAFFGQGTRLTVV.

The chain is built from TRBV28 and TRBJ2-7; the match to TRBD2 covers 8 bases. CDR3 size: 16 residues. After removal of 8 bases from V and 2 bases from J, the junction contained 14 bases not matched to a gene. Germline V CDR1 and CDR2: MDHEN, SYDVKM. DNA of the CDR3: TGTGCCAGCCGAACACCAGCGGGAGAGGGACCCTACGAGCAGTACTTC. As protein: CASRTPAGEGPYEQYF.

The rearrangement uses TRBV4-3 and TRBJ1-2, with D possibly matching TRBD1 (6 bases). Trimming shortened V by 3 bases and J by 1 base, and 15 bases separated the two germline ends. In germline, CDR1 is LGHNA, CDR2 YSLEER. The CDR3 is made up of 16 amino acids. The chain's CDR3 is CASSQGLDRFNYGYTF. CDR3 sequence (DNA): TGCGCCAGCAGCCAGGGATTAGACAGGTTTAACTATGGCTACACCTTC.

The chain's CDR3 is CASSWGRMGEQYF. In DNA form, the CDR3 reads TGTGCCAGTAGTTGGGGTAGGATGGGCGAGCAGTACTTC. This chain connects TRBV19 to TRBJ2-7; no clear D. The germline CDR1 and CDR2 sequences are LNHDA and SQIVND (reference sequence). The CDR3 covers 13 residues. Trimming pared 5 bases from V and 6 bases from J, leaving 14 bases between.

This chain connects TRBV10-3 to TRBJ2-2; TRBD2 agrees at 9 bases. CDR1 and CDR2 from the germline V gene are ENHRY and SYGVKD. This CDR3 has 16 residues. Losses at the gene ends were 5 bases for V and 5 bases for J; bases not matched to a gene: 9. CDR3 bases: TGTGCCATCAGTCTATTAGCGGGAGAGAGAACCGGGGAGCTGTTTTTT. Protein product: CAISLLAGERTGELFF.

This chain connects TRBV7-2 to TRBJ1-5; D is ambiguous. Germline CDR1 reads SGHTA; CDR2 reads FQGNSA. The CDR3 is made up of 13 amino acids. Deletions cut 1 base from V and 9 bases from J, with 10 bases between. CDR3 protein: CASSLGKGRPQHF. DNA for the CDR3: TGTGCCAGCAGCTTAGGGAAGGGCCGGCCCCAGCATTTT.

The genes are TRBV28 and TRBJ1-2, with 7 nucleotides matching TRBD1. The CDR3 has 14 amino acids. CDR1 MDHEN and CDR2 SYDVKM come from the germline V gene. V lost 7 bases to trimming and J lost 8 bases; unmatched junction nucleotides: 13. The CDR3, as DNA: TGTGCCAGCAACATAACGAGGGGGCGGTTAGGCTACACCTTC. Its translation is CASNITRGRLGYTF.

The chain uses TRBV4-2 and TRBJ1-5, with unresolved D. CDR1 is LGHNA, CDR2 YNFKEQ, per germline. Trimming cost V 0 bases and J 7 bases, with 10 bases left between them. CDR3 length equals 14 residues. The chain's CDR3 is CASSQDRAAQPQHF. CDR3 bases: TGTGCCAGCAGCCAAGACCGGGCGGCCCAGCCCCAGCATTTT.

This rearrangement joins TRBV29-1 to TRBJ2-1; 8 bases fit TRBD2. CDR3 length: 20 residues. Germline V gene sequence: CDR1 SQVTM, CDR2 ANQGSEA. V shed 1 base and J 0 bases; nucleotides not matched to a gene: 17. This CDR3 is CSVEGGFGGLAESSYNEQFF. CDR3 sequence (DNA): TGCAGCGTTGAAGGGGGGTTTGGTGGACTAGCTGAGAGCTCCTACAATGAGCAGTTCTTC.

Here the CDR3 DNA reads TGTGCCAGCAGTTTTACCCTGACAGGGGTAGGCTACACCTTC. This codes for CASSFTLTGVGYTF. The chain joins TRBV27 to TRBJ1-2, with 8 nucleotides matching TRBD1. V was pared by 3 bases and J by 8 bases, with 8 bases of the junction left unmatched. Germline values: CDR1 MNHEY, CDR2 SMNVEV (reference sequence). The CDR3 is 14 residues long.

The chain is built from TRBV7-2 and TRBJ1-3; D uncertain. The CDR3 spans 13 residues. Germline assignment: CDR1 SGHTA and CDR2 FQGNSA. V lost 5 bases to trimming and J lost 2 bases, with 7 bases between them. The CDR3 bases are TGTGCCAGCAGCCTAGTTGCTGGAAACACCATATATTTT. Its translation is CASSLVAGNTIYF.

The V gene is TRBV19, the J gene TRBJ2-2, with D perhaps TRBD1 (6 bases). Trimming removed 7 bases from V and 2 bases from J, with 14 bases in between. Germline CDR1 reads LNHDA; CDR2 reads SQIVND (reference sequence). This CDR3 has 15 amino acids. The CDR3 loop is CASKLQGSNTGELFF. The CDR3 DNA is TGTGCCAGTAAACTACAGGGTTCAAACACCGGGGAGCTGTTTTTT. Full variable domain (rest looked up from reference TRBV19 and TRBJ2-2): DGGITQSPKYLFRKEGQNVTLSCEQNLNHDAMYWYRQDPGQGLRLIYYSQIVNDFQKGDIAEGYSVSREKKESFPLTVTSAQKNPTAFYLCASKLQGSNTGELFFGEGSRLTVL.

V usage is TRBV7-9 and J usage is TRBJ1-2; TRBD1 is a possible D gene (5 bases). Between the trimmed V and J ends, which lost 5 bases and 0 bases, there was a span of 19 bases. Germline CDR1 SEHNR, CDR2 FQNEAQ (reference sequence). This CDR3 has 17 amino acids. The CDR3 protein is CASSLVTRGLANYGYTF. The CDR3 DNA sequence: TGTGCCAGCAGCCTTGTTACCCGGGGCTTAGCTAACTATGGCTACACCTTC.